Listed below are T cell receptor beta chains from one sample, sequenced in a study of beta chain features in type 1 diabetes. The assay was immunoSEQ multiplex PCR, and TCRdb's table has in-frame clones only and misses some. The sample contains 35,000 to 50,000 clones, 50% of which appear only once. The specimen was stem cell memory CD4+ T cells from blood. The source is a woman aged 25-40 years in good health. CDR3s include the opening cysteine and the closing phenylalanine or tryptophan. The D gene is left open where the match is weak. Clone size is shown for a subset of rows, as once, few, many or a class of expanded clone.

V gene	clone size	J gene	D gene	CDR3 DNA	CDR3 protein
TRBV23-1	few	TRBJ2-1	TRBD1	TGCGCCAGCAGTCTACGGACCGGGACAGGTACTAATGAGCAGTTCTTC	CASSLRTGTGTNEQFF
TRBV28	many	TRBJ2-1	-	TGTGCCAGCAGTTCCTATGAGCAGTTCTTC	CASSSYEQFF
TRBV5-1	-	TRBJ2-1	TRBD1	TGCGCCAGCAGACGGACAGGGGATGAGCAGTTCTTC	CASRRTGDEQFF
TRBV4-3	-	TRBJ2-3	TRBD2	TGCGCCAGCAGCCTCGAACGGCGGAGCGGGAGTGATACGCAGTATTTT	CASSLERRSGSDTQYF
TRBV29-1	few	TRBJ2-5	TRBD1	TGCAGCGGGACCGGGACAGGGCAAGAGACCCAGTACTTC	CSGTGTGQETQYF
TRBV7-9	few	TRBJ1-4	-	TGTGCCAGCAGCTATGGGACAATTAATGAAAAACTGTTTTTT	CASSYGTINEKLFF
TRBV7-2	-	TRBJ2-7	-	TGTGCCAGCAGCCTCGCCCAACTCTCCTACGAGCAGTACTTC	CASSLAQLSYEQYF
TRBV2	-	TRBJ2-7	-	TGTGCCAGCAGTGATCACGGGTTCGGGGTGTCCTACGAGCAGTACTTC	CASSDHGFGVSYEQYF
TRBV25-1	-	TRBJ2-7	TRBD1	TGTGCCAGCAGTGAAGGGACAGGGAGCTGGTTGGACTACGAGCAGTACTTC	CASSEGTGSWLDYEQYF
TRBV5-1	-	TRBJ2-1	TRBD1	TGCGCCAGCAGCTTGTTCCCCAATCCCAGGGGGTATGAGCAGTTCTTC	CASSLFPNPRGYEQFF
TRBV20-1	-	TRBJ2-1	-	TGCAGTGCTAGAGTGGACTATGAGCAGTTCTTC	CSARVDYEQFF
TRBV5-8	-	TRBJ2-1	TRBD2	TGTGCCAGCAGCTTGGCGAAACTAGCGGGAGGGGGGTCCTCCTACAATGAGCAGTTCTTC	CASSLAKLAGGGSSYNEQFF
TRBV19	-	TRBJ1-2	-	TGTGCCAGTACCCCGGGGGGTTATGGCTACACCTTC	CASTPGGYGYTF
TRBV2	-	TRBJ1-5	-	TGTGCCAGCAGTCCAACGGCGGGGGGCAATCAGCCCCAGCATTTT	CASSPTAGGNQPQHF
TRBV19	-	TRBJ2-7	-	TGTGCCAGTAGGGGTACAGGGGGGGACGAGCAGTACTTC	CASRGTGGDEQYF
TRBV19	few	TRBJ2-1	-	TGTGCCAGCCGGGACACCTACTACAATGAGCAGTTCTTC	CASRDTYYNEQFF